These 18 T cell receptor beta chains were all obtained from the same sample, sequenced in a study of T-cell reconstitution after alpha-beta-depleted transplantation in children. As it was prepared, the TCRbeta library received unique molecular identifiers. In TCRdb, the PCR reads were re-called with MiXCR into one record per CDR3 protein. There are about 350,000 distinct CDR3 sequences in the sample; roughly 14% occur only once, and approximately 4.3% lies in the top ten. Sequenced here: PBMCs, sampled from the stem cell graft. The receptor source for this set is a human donor who donated a stem cell graft to a child with Fanconi anemia.

This clonotype was detected only a few times. V and J are TRBV12-3 or TRBV12-4 and TRBJ1-1, with TRBD1 matching over 9 bases. V lost 5 bases, J lost 6 bases, and 13 bases stayed unmatched. There are 16 residues in the CDR3. The CDR3 loop reads CASSGRPGQGYPEAFF. The DNA of the CDR3 is TGTGCCAGCAGTGGGCGCCCCGGACAGGGGTACCCTGAAGCTTTCTTT.

V is TRBV7-2 and J is TRBJ2-5; D is unclear. V was trimmed by 1 base and J by 5 bases, leaving 8 bases between them. CDR1 is SGHTA and CDR2 is FQGNSA in the germline V gene. The CDR3 spans 13 residues. The CDR3 reads CASSLGTLETQYF. As DNA, the CDR3 is TGTGCCAGCAGCTTAGGGACGTTGGAGACCCAGTACTTC.

This clonotype was seen only a few times. V gene TRBV7-8 combines with J gene TRBJ1-2; D is ambiguous. Germline lookup yields CDR1 SGHVS and CDR2 FQNEAQ. This CDR3 has 12 amino acids. V lost 5 bases and J lost 11, with 15 bases in between. The CDR3 is CASSSRTLSYTF. The CDR3, as DNA: TGTGCCAGCAGCAGTAGGACTCTTAGTTACACCTTC.

V is TRBV6-1 and J is TRBJ1-2; tentatively, D is TRBD1 (6 bases). V shed 6 bases and J shed 2 bases, with 16 bases lying between them. The CDR3 runs to 15 residues. From germline, CDR1 is MNHNS and CDR2 SASEGT. The CDR3 spells CASSRTGRGNYGYTF. The CDR3 DNA sequence: TGTGCCAGCAGCAGAACAGGGAGAGGAAACTATGGCTACACCTTC.

The rearrangement links TRBV5-1 to TRBJ2-3; D gene uncertain. The ends were cut back, 1 base at V and 0 bases at J, with 15 bases in the middle. Germline loops: CDR1 SGHRS, CDR2 YFSETQ. The CDR3 spans 17 residues. CDR3 bases: TGCGCCAGCAGCTTGCCCGCCGATGGCTCTAGCACAGATACGCAGTATTTT. Amino acids: CASSLPADGSSTDTQYF.

This clonotype appeared many times. The chain employs TRBV20-1 and TRBJ1-5; no firm D call. CDR1 is DFQATT, CDR2 SNEGSKA, per germline (reference sequence). The length of the CDR3 is 14 residues. The V end lost 0 bases, the J end lost 2 bases, and 8 bases lay between the germline ends. CDR3 in DNA: TGCAGTGCTAGAGATCACGGACGCAATCAGCCCCAGCATTTT. Residues: CSARDHGRNQPQHF.

Many counts were recorded for this clonotype. This rearrangement joins TRBV29-1 to TRBJ2-1; 8 nucleotides line up with TRBD2. This CDR3 is 15 amino acids long. The junction had 4 bases not matched to a gene; V was cut back by 3 bases and J by 0 bases. Per germline, CDR1 SQVTM and CDR2 ANQGSEA. In DNA form, the CDR3 reads TGCAGCGTTGACGGAGCGGGAGCCTCCTACAATGAGCAGTTCTTC. This gives the protein CSVDGAGASYNEQFF.

In this sample, this clonotype turned up many times. The rearrangement links TRBV3-1 to TRBJ1-3; TRBD1 matches at 7 bases. The CDR3 runs 17 residues. Germline V gene lookup returns CDR1 LGHDT and CDR2 YNNKEL (reference sequence). J lost 4 bases, V lost 4 bases, and 13 bases had no gene match. The CDR3 here is CASSRTLGRGFGNTIYF. CDR3 nucleotide sequence: TGTGCCAGCAGCCGCACCCTGGGCAGGGGGTTCGGAAACACCATATATTTT.

This clonotype occurred a few times. The V call is TRBV20-1, the J call TRBJ2-1; the D is unclear. Germline V gene data show CDR1 as DFQATT and CDR2 as SNEGSKA (reference sequence). This CDR3 region has 15 residues. V was pared by 1 base and J by 2 bases, with 12 bases between. CDR3 region: CSARGSRGTYNEQFF. CDR3 nucleotide sequence: TGCAGTGCTAGAGGTTCGCGCGGCACCTACAATGAGCAGTTCTTC.

The J gene is TRBJ1-1, the V gene TRBV7-6; D gene ambiguous. Germline CDR1 is SGHVS and CDR2 is FNYEAQ. The CDR3 extends over 13 amino acids. Trimming stripped 6 bases from V and 1 base from J, with 9 bases between. The CDR3 spells CASRLQENTEAFF. The CDR3 bases are TGTGCCAGCAGGTTACAAGAGAACACTGAAGCTTTCTTT. Full variable domain (missing parts from reference TRBV7-6 and TRBJ1-1): GAGVSQSPRYKVTKRGQDVALRCDPISGHVSLYWYRQALGQGPEFLTYFNYEAQQDKSGLPNDRFSAERPEGSISTLTIQRTEQRDSAMYRCASRLQENTEAFFGQGTRLTVV.

V gene TRBV27 combines with J gene TRBJ1-4; 10 bases map to TRBD1. The V and J ends lost 6 bases and 2 bases, in that order; junction bases with no gene match: 6. The CDR3 runs 16 residues. Germline V gene sequence: CDR1 MNHEY, CDR2 SMNVEV (reference sequence). The CDR3 bases are TGTGCCAGCAGCCTCGGACAGGGGGAGACTAATGAAAAACTGTTTTTT. It is translated as CASSLGQGETNEKLFF.

This clonotype was seen a few times. J is TRBJ2-3 and V is TRBV2; no reliable D call. Germline values: CDR1 SNHLY, CDR2 FYNNEI. With 9 bases removed from V and 0 bases from J, the gap between germline ends came to 13 bases. The CDR3 is made up of 14 amino acids. The CDR3 spells CAREDGSSTDTQYF. The CDR3 DNA reads as TGTGCCAGAGAAGACGGTTCTAGCACAGATACGCAGTATTTT.

With respect to this clonotype: A much more abundant neighbour one base away suggests this may be a read error. The chain has TRBV29-1 and TRBJ2-1; 8 bases match TRBD2. The V segment lost 3 bases and the J segment 7 bases; nucleotides outside the gene matches: 2. The CDR3 spans 12 residues. Germline V gives CDR1 SQVTM, CDR2 ANQGSEA. The CDR3 sequence is CSVESSGNEQFF. The CDR3 bases are TGCAGCGTTGAGTCTAGCGGGAATGAGCAGTTCTTC.

The CDR3 sequence: CASIEGRLGGGNEQFF. DNA for the CDR3: TGTGCCAGCATAGAGGGGAGGTTGGGGGGGGGAAATGAGCAGTTCTTC. The chain carries TRBV11-2 and TRBJ2-1; 7 bases match TRBD2. The junction had 16 bases not matched to a gene; V was cut back by 7 bases and J by 7 bases. Germline CDR1 reads SGHAT; CDR2 reads FQNNGV. CDR3 size: 16 residues.

The genes are TRBV25-1 and TRBJ2-2; no definite D call. This CDR3 has 14 amino acids. Deletions cut 5 bases from V and 5 bases from J, with 12 bases between. CDR1 and CDR2 from the germline V gene are MGHDK and SYGVNS. The CDR3 nucleotides are TGTGCCAGCAGTCCCAGGATTGCGACCGGGGAGCTGTTTTTT. This codes for CASSPRIATGELFF. The full variable domain, in which reference TRBV25-1 and TRBJ2-2 provide the parts outside the CDR3, is EADIYQTPRYLVIGTGKKITLECSQTMGHDKMYWYQQDPGMELHLIHYSYGVNSTEKGDLSSESTVSRIRTEHFPLTLESARPSHTSQYLCASSPRIATGELFFGEGSRLTVL.

The genes are TRBV11-1 and TRBJ1-3, with a tentative D call TRBD1 (5 bases). V was cut by 5 bases and J by 4 bases, with 9 bases left in between. CDR1 SGHAT and CDR2 FQDESV come from the germline V gene (reference sequence). The CDR3 extends over 13 amino acids. The CDR3 DNA reads TGTGCCAGCAGCAACCGGGGGGGAAACACCATATATTTT. Protein product: CASSNRGGNTIYF.

This clonotype was seen ten or more times. V and J are TRBV5-1 and TRBJ2-6; D gene unclear. CDR3 length equals 14 residues. Trimming took off 1 base at V and 2 bases at J, with 4 bases between the two ends. Germline assignment: CDR1 SGHRS and CDR2 YFSETQ. CDR3 nucleotides: TGCGCCAGCAGCTTGAACACTGGGGCCAACGTCCTGACTTTC. Its translation is CASSLNTGANVLTF.

There are a few counts of this clonotype. This chain connects TRBV5-6 to TRBJ2-3, with a possible D match to TRBD2 (7 bases). Trimming removed 4 bases at V and 3 bases at J, with 18 bases between. Germline CDR1 reads SGHDT; CDR2 reads YYEEEE. There are 16 residues in the CDR3. CDR3 DNA sequence: TGTGCCAGCAGCCCTGGAGGGGGGGCGGGGACAGATACGCAGTATTTT. Amino acids: CASSPGGGAGTDTQYF.